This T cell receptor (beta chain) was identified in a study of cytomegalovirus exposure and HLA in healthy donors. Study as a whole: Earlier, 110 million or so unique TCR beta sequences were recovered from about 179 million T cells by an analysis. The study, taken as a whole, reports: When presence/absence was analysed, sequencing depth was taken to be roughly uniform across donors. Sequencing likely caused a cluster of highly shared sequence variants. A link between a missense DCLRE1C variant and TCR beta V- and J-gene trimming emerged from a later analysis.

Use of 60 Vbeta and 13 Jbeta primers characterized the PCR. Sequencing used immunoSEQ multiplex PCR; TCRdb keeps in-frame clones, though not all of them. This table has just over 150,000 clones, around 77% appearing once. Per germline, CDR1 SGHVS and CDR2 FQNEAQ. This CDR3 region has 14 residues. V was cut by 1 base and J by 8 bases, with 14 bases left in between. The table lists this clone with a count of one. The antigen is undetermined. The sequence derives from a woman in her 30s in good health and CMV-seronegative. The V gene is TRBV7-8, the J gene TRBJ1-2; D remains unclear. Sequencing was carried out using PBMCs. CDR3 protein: CASSLGGGRGGYTF. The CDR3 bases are TGTGCCAGCAGCTTAGGTGGAGGCCGCGGAGGCTACACCTTC.